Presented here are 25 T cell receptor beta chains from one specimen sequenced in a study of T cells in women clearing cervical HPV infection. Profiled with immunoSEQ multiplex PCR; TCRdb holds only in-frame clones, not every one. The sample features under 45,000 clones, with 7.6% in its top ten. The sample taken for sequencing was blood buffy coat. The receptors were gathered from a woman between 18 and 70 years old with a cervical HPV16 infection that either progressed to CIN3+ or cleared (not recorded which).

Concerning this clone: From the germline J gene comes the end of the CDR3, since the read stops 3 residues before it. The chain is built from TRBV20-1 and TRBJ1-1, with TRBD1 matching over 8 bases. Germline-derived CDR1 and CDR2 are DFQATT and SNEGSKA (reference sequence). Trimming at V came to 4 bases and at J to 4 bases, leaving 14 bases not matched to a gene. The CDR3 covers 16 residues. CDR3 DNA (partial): TGCAGTGCTACCATTACGACAGGGGTGGAGGGCACTGAA. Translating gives CSATITTGVEGTE. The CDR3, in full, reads CSATITTGVEGTEAFF.

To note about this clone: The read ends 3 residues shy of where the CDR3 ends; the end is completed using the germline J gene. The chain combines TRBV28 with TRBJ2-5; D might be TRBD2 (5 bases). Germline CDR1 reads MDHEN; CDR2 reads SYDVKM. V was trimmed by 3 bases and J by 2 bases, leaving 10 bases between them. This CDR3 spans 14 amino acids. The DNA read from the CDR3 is TGTGCCAGCAGTTTTATGGACTTACAAGAGACC. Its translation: CASSFMDLQET. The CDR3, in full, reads CASSFMDLQETQYF.

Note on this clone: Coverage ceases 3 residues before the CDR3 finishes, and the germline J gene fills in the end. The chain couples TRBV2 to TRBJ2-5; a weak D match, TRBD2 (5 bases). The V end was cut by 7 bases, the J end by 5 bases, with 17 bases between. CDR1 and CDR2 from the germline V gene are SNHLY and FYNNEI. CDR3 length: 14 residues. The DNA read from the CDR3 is TGTGCCAGCACCCCGGCGAGCGGTGGGGAGACC. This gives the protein CASTPASGGET. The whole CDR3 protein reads CASTPASGGETQYF.

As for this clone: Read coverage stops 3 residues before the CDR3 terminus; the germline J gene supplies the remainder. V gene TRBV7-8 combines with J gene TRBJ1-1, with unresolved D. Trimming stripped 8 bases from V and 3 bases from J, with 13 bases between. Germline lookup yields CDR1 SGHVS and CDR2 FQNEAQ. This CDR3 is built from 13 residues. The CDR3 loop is CASFFGGDTEAFF. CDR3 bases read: TGTGCCAGCTTTTTCGGCGGGGACACTGAA.

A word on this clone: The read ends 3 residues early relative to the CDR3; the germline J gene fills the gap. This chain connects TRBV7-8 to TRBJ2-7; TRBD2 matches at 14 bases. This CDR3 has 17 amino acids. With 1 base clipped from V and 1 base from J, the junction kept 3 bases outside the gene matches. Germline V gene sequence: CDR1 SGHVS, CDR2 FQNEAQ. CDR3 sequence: CASSLERLAGGSYEQYF. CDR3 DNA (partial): TGTGCCAGCAGCTTAGAAAGACTAGCGGGAGGGTCCTACGAG.

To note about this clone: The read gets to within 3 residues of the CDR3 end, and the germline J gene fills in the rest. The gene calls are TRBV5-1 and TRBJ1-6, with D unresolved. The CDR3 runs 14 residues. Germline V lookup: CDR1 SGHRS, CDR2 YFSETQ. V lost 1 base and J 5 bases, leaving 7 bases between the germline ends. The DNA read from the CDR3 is TGCGCCAGCAGCTTGACATCTGATAATTCACCC. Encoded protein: CASSLTSDNSP. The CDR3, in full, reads CASSLTSDNSPLHF.

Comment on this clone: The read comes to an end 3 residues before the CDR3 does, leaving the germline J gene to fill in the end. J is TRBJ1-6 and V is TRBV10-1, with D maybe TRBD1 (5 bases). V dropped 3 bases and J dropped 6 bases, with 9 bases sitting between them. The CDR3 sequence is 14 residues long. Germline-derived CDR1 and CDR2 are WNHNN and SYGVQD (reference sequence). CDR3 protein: CASSEQALNSPLHF. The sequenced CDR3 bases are TGCGCCAGCAGTGAACAGGCCCTTAATTCACCC.

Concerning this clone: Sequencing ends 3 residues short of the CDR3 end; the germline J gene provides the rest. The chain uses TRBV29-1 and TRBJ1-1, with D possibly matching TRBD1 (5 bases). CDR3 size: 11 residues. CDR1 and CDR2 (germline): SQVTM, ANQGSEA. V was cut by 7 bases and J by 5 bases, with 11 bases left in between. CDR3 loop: CSGGGGTEAFF. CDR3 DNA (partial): TGCAGCGGGGGTGGGGGGACTGAA.

CDR3 DNA (partial): TGCAGTGCTAGCTCACAGGGGTACTATGGC. It yields the protein CSASSQGYYG. The whole CDR3 reads CSASSQGYYGYTF. This chain uses TRBV20-1 with TRBJ1-2; 7 positions match TRBD1. The DNA ends 3 residues before the CDR3 does, and the rest of the CDR3 is filled in from the germline J gene. Looked up from germline, CDR1 is DFQATT and CDR2 is SNEGSKA (reference sequence). This CDR3 comprises 13 residues. Trimming cost V 3 bases and J 3 bases; bases outside gene matches: 4.

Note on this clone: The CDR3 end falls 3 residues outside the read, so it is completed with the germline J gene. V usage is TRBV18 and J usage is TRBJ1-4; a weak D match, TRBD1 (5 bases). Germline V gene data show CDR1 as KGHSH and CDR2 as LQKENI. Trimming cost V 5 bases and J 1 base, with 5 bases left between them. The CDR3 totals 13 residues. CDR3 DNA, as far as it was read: TGTGCCAGCTCAAGGGGAACTAATGAAAAA. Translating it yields CASSRGTNEK. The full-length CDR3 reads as CASSRGTNEKLFF.

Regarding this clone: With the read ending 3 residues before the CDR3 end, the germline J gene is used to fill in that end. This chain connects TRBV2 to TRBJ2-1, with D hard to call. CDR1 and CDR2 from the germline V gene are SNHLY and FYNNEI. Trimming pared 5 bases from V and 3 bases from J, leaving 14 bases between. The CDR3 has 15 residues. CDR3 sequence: CASSIAPSFYNEQFF. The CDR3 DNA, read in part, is TGTGCCAGCAGTATAGCCCCGAGCTTCTACAATGAG. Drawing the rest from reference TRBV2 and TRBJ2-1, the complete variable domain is EPEVTQTPSHQVTQMGQEVILRCVPISNHLYFYWYRQILGQKVEFLVSFYNNEISEKSEIFDDQFSVERPDGSNFTLKIRSTKLEDSAMYFCASSIAPSFYNEQFFGPGTRLTVL.

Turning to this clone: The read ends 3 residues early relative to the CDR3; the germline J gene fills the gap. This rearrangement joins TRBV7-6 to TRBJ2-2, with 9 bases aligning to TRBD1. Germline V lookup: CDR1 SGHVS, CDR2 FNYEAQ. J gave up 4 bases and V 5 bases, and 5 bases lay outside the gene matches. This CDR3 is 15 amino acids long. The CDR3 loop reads CASSRTGAGTGELFF. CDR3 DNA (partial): TGTGCCAGCAGCAGGACAGGGGCGGGCACCGGGGAG.

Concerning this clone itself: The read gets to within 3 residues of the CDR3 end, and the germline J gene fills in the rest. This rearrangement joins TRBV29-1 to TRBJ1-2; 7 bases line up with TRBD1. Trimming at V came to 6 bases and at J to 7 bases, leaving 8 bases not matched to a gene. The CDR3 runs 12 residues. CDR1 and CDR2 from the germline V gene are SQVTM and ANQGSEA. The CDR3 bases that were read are TGCAGCGTCTCAGGGGGAGACGGTGGC. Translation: CSVSGGDGG. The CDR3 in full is CSVSGGDGGYTF.

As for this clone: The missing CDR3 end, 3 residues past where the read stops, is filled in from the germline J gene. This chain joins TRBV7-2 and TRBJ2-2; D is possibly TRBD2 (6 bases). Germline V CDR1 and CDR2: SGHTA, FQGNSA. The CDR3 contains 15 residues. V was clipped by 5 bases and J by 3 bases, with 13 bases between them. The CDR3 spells CASSPGTLYTGELFF. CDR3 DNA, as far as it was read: TGTGCCAGCAGCCCCGGGACTTTATACACCGGGGAG. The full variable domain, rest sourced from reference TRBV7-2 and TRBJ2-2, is GAGVSQSPSNKVTEKGKDVELRCDPISGHTALYWYRQSLGQGLEFLIYFQGNSAPDKSGLPSDRFSAERTGGSVSTLTIQRTQQEDSAVYLCASSPGTLYTGELFFGEGSRLTVL.

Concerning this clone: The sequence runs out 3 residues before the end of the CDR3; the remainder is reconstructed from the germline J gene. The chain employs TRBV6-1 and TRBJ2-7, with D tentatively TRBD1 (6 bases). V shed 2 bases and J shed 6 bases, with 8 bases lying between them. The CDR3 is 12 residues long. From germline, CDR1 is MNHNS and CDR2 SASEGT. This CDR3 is CASSEQGGEQYF. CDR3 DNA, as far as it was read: TGTGCCAGCAGTGAACAAGGGGGCGAG.

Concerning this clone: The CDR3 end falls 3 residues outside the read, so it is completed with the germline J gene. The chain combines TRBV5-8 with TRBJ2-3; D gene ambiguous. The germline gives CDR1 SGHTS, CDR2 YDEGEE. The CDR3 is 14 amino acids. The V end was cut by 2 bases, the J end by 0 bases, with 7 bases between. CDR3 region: CASSFGLSTDTQYF. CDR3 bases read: TGTGCCAGCAGCTTTGGCCTGAGCACAGATACG.

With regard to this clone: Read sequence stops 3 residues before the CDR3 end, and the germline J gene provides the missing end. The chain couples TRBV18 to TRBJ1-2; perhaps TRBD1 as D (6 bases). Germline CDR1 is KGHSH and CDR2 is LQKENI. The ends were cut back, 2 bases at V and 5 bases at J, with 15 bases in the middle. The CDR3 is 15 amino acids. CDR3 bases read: TGTGCCAGCTCACCAGCCCTCGGACAGCTTTATGGC. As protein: CASSPALGQLYG. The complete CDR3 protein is CASSPALGQLYGYTF.

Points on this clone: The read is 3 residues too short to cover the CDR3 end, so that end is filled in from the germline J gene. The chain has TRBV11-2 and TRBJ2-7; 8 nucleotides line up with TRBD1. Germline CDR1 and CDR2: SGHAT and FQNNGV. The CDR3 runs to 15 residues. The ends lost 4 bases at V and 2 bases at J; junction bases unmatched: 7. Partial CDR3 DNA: TGTGCCAGCAGCTCGCTCCGGGACAGGCCCTACGAG. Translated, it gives CASSSLRDRPYE. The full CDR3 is CASSSLRDRPYEQYF.

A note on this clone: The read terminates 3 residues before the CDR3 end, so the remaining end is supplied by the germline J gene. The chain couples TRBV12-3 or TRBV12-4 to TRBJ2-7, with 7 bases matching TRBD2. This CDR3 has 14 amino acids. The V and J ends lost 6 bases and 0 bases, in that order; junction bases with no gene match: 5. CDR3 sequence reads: CASSQLASSYEQYF. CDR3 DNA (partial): TGTGCCAGCAGCCAACTAGCGTCCTCCTACGAG.

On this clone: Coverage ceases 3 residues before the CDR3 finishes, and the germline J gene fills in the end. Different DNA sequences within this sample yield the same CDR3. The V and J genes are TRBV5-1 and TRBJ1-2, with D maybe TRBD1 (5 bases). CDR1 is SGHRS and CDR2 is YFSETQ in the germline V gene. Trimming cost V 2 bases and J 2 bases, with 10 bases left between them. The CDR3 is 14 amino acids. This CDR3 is CASSFREGNYGYTF. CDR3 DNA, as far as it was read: TGCGCCAGCAGCTTCAGGGAAGGAAACTATGGC.

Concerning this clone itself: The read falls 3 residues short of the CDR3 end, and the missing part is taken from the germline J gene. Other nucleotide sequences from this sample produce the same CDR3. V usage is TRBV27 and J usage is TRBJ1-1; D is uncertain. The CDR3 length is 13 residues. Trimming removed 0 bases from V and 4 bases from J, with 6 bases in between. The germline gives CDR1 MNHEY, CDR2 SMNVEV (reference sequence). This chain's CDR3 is CASSLSLATEAFF. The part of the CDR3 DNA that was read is TGTGCCAGCAGTTTATCGCTGGCCACTGAA.

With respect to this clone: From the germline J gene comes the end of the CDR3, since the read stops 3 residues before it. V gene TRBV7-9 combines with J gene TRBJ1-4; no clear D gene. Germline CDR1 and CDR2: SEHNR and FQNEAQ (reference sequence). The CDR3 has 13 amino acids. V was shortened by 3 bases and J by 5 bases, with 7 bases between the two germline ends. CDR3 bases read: TGTGCCAGCAGCTTGGGCAGGAATGAAAAA. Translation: CASSLGRNEK. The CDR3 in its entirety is CASSLGRNEKLFF.

CDR3 DNA, as far as it was read: TGTGCCAGCAGCTTGGCGAGGGAAGAGACC. Amino acid sequence: CASSLAREET. The CDR3 in its entirety is CASSLAREETQYF. The chain joins TRBV5-4 to TRBJ2-5; TRBD2 might be the D (5 bases). The read halts 3 residues ahead of the CDR3 end, with the missing end drawn from the germline J gene. From germline, CDR1 is SGHNT and CDR2 YYREEE (reference sequence). Deletions cut 0 bases from V and 3 bases from J, with 6 bases between. This CDR3 comprises 13 residues.

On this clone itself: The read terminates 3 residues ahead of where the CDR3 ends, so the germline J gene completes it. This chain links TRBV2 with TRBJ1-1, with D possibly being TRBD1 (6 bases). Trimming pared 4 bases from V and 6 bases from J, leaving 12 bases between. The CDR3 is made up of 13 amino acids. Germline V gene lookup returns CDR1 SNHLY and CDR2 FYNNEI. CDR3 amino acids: CASSGGGGAEAFF. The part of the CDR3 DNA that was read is TGTGCCAGCAGTGGCGGGGGGGGCGCTGAA. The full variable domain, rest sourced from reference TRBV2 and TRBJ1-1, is EPEVTQTPSHQVTQMGQEVILRCVPISNHLYFYWYRQILGQKVEFLVSFYNNEISEKSEIFDDQFSVERPDGSNFTLKIRSTKLEDSAMYFCASSGGGGAEAFFGQGTRLTVV.

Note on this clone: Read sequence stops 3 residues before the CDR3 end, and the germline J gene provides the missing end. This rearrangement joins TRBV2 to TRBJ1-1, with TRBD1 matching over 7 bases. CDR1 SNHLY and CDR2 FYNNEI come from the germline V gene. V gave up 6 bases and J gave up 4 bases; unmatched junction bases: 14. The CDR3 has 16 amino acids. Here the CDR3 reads CASRETEGAQGTEAFF. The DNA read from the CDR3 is TGTGCCAGCAGAGAGACCGAGGGGGCGCAGGGCACTGAA.